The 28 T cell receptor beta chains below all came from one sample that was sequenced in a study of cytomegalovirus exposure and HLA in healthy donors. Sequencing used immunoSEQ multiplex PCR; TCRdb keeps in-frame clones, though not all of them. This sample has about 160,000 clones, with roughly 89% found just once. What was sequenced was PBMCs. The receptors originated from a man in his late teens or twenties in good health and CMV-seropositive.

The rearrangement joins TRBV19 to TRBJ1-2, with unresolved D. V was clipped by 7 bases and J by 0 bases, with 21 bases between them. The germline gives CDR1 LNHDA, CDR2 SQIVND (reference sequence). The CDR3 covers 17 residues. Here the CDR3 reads CASNSRGGSPTNYGYTF. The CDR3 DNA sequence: TGTGCCAGTAACTCAAGAGGAGGATCCCCAACTAACTATGGCTACACCTTC.

Here the CDR3 reads CASSLSGDPRFTEAFF. The CDR3 bases are TGTGCCAGCAGTCTGTCAGGGGATCCTAGGTTCACTGAAGCTTTCTTT. V usage is TRBV6-6 and J usage is TRBJ1-1; D possibly corresponds to TRBD1 (6 bases). CDR1 MNHNY and CDR2 SVGAGI come from the germline V gene (reference sequence). This CDR3 is built from 16 residues. V gave up 5 bases and J gave up 4 bases, with 20 bases separating them.

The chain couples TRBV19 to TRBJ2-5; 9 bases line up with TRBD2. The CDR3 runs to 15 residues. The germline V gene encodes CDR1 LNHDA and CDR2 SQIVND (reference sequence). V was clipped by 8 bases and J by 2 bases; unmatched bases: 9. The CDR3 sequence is CASSRGSGRQETQYF. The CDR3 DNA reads TGTGCCAGTTCTCGGGGTAGCGGGAGACAAGAGACCCAGTACTTC.

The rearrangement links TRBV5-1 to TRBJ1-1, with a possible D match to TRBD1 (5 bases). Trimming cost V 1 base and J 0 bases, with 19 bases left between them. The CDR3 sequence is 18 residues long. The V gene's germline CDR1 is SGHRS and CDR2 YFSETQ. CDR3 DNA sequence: TGCGCCAGCAGCTTGAATGTAAATGGACATCCTCTGAACACTGAAGCTTTCTTT. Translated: CASSLNVNGHPLNTEAFF.

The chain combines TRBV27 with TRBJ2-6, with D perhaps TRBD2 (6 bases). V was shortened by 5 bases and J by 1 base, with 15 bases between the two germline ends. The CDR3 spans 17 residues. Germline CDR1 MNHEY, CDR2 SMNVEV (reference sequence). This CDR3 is CASSTLAAGSGANVLTF. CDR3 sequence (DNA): TGTGCCAGCAGTACACTAGCTGCGGGTTCTGGGGCCAACGTCCTGACTTTC.

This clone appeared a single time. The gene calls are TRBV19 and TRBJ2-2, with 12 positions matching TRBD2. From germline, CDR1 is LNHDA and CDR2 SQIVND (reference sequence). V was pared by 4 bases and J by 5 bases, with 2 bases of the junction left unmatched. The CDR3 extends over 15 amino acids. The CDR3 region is CASSTSGRGTGELFF. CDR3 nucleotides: TGTGCCAGTAGTACTAGCGGGAGGGGAACCGGGGAGCTGTTTTTT.

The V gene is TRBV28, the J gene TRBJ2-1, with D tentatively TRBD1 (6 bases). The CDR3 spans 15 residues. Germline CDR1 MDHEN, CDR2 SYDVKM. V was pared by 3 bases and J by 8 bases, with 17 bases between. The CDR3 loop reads CASSFRGPRVDEQFF. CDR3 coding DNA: TGTGCCAGCAGTTTCAGGGGCCCCAGGGTTGATGAGCAGTTCTTC.

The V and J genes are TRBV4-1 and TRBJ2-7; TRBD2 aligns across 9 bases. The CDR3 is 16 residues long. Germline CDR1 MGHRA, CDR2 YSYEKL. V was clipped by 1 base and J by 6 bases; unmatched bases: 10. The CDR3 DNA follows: TGCGCCAGCAGCCAAGCCGCTAGCGGGATTTTATCCGAGCAGTACTTC. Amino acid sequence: CASSQAASGILSEQYF.

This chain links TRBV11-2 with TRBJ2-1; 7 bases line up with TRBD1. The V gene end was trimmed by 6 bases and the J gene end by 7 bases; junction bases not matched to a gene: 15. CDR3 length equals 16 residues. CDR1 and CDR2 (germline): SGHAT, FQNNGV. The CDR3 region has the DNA TGTGCCAGCAGACCGCCCAACACCCAGACAGGGAATGAGCAGTTCTTC. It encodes CASRPPNTQTGNEQFF.

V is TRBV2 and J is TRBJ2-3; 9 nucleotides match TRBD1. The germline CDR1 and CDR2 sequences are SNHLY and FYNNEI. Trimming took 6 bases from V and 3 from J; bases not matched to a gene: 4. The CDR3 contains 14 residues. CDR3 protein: CASRRDRATDTQYF. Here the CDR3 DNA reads TGTGCCAGCAGGAGGGACAGGGCAACAGATACGCAGTATTTT. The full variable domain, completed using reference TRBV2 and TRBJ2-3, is EPEVTQTPSHQVTQMGQEVILRCVPISNHLYFYWYRQILGQKVEFLVSFYNNEISEKSEIFDDQFSVERPDGSNFTLKIRSTKLEDSAMYFCASRRDRATDTQYFGPGTRLTVL.

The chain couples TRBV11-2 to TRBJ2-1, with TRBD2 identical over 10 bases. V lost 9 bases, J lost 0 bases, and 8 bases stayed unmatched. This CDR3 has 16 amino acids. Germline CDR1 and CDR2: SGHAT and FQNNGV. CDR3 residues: CASRTSGRSSYNEQFF. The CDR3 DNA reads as TGTGCCAGTAGGACTAGCGGTCGAAGCTCCTACAATGAGCAGTTCTTC.

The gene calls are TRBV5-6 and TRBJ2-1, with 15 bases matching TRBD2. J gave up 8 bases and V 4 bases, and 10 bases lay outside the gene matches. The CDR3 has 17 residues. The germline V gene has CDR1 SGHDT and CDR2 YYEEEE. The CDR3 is CASSVRTSGRGLDEQFF. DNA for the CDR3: TGTGCCAGCAGCGTCAGGACTAGCGGGAGGGGGTTAGATGAGCAGTTCTTC.

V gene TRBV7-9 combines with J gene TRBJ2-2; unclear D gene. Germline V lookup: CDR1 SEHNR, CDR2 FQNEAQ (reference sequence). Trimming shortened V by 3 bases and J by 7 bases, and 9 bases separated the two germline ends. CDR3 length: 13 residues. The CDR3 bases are TGTGCCAGCAGCTTTAGACCGGGCGGGGAGCTGTTTTTT. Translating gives CASSFRPGGELFF.

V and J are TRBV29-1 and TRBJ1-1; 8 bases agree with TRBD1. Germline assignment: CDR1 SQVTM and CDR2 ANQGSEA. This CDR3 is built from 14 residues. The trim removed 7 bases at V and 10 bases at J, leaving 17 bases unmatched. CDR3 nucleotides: TGCAGCGCCACGGACAGGGAGAACTACTTTGGAGCTTTCTTT. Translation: CSATDRENYFGAFF.

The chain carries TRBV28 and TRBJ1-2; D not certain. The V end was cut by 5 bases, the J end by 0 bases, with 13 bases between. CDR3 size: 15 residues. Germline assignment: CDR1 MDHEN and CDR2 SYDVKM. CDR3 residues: CASSGGDTPNYGYTF. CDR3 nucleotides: TGTGCCAGCAGTGGAGGCGACACCCCTAACTATGGCTACACCTTC.

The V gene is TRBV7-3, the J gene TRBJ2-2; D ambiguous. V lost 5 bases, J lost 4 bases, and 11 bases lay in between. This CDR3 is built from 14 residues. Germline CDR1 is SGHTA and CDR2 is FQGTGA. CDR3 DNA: TGTGCCAGCAGCATGAGTTGGAGCACCGGGGAGCTGTTTTTT. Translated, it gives CASSMSWSTGELFF.

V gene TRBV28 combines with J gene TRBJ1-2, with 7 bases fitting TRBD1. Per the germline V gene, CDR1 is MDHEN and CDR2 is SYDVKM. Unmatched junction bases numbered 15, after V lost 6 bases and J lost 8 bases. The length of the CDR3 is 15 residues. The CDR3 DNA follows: TGTGCCAGCAGATTACTTGGAAAGGGGGCCAAAGGCTACACCTTC. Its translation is CASRLLGKGAKGYTF.

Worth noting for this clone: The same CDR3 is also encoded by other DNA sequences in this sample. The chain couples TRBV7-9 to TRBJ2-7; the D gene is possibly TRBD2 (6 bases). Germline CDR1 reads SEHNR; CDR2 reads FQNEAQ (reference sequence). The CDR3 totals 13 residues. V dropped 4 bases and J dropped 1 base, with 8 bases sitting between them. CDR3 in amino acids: CASSSGTSYEQYF. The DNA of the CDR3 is TGTGCCAGCAGCTCCGGGACTTCCTACGAGCAGTACTTC.

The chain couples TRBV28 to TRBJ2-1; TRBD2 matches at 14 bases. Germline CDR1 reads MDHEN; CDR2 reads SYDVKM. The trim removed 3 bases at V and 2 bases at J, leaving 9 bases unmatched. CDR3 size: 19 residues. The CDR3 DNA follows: TGTGCCAGCAGTTTGCCGACGGGACTAGCGGGAGTCCCCTACAATGAGCAGTTCTTC. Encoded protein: CASSLPTGLAGVPYNEQFF.

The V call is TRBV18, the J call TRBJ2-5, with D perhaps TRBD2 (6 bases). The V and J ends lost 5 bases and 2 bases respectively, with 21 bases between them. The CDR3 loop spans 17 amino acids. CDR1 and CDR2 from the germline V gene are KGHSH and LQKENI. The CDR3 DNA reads TGTGCCAGCTCATCCTTCCCAAGACTAGGAGCTCAAGAGACCCAGTACTTC. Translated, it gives CASSSFPRLGAQETQYF. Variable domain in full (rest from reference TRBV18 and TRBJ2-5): NAGVMQNPRHLVRRRGQEARLRCSPMKGHSHVYWYRQLPEEGLKFMVYLQKENIIDESGMPKERFSAEFPKEGPSILRIQQVVRGDSAAYFCASSSFPRLGAQETQYFGPGTRLLVL.

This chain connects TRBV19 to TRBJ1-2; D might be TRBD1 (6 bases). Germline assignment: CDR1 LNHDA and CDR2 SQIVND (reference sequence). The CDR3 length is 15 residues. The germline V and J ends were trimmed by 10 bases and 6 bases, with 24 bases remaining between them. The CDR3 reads CAIRDTRYTHHGYTF. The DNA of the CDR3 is TGTGCCATCCGGGACACAAGGTATACTCATCATGGCTACACCTTC.

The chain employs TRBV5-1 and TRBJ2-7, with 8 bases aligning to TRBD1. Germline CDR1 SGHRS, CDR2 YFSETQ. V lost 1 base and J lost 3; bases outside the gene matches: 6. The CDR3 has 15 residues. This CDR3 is CASSLPGTGHYEQYF. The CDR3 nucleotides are TGCGCCAGCAGCTTGCCCGGGACAGGCCACTACGAGCAGTACTTC.

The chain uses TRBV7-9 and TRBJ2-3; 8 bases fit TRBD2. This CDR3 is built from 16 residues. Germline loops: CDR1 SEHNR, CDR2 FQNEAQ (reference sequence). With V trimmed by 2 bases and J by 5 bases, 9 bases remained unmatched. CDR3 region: CASSLIAGRRIDTQYF. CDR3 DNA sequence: TGTGCCAGCAGCTTAATAGCGGGGAGAAGGATAGATACGCAGTATTTT.

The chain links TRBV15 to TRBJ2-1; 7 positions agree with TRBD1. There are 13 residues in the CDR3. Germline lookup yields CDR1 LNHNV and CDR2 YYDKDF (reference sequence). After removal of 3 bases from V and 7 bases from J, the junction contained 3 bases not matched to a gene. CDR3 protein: CATSSDRANEQFF. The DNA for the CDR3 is TGTGCCACCAGCAGTGACAGGGCGAATGAGCAGTTCTTC.

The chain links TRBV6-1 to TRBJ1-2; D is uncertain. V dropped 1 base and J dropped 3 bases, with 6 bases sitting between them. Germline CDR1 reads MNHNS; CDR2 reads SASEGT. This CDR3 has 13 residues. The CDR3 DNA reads TGTGCCAGCAGTGAAGTCTTCTACTATGGCTACACCTTC. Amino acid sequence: CASSEVFYYGYTF.

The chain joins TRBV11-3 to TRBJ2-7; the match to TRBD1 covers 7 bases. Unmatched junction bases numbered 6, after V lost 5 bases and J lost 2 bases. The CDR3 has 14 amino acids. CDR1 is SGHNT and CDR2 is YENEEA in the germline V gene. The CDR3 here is CASSPGQEAYEQYF. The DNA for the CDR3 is TGTGCCAGCAGCCCCGGACAGGAAGCCTACGAGCAGTACTTC.

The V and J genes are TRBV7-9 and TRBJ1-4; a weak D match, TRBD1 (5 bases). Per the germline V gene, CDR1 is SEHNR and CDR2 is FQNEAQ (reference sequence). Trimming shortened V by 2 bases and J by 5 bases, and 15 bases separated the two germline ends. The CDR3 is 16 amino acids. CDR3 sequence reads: CASSLTPKGPNEKLFF. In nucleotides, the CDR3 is TGTGCCAGCAGCTTAACCCCCAAGGGGCCGAATGAAAAACTGTTTTTT.

The CDR3 DNA follows: TGTGCCAGCTCACCAGGGAACAGGGGCCACGAGCAGTACTTC. Protein product: CASSPGNRGHEQYF. The chain combines TRBV18 with TRBJ2-7; the match to TRBD1 covers 7 bases. The CDR3 extends over 14 amino acids. Germline lookup yields CDR1 KGHSH and CDR2 LQKENI. J lost 5 bases, V lost 2 bases, and 6 bases had no gene match.